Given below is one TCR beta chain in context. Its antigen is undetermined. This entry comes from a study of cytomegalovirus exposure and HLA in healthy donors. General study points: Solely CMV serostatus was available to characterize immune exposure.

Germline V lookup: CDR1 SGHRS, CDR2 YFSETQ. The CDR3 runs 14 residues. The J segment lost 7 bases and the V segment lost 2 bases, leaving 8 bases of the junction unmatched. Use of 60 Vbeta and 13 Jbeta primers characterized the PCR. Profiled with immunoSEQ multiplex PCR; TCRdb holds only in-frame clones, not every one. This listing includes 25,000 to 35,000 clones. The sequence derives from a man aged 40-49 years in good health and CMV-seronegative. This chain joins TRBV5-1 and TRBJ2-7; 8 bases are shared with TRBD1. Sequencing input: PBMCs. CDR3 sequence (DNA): TGCGCCAGCAGCTTTAGTGGACAGGGTAAGGAGCAGTACTTC. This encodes CASSFSGQGKEQYF.